This T cell receptor beta chain was sequenced in a study of response to subunit inactivated influenza vaccine. Whole-study results and caveats: Each seasonal influenza vaccination, the authors suggested, recruits few new T cells.

One entry per CDR3 protein, called by TCRdb with MiXCR from the RT-PCR reads. Among 450,000 to 600,000 distinct CDR3 sequences listed, approximately 15% were seen once. The germline CDR1 and CDR2 sequences are MNHEY and SVGEGT. The CDR3 is 15 amino acids. V was pared by 2 bases and J by 4 bases, with 14 bases between. This clonotype was observed a few times. Antigen: not known. The source of this sequence is a man aged 50 to 69 who received an inactivated influenza vaccine. The material was CD4+ T cells sorted from PBMCs, obtained less than 25 months after vaccination. The chain has TRBV6-2 or TRBV6-3 and TRBJ1-1, with D possibly matching TRBD1 (5 bases). CDR3 sequence (DNA): TGTGCCAGCAGTTACCTTGGGACTTGGAGCACTGAAGCTTTCTTT. This codes for CASSYLGTWSTEAFF.